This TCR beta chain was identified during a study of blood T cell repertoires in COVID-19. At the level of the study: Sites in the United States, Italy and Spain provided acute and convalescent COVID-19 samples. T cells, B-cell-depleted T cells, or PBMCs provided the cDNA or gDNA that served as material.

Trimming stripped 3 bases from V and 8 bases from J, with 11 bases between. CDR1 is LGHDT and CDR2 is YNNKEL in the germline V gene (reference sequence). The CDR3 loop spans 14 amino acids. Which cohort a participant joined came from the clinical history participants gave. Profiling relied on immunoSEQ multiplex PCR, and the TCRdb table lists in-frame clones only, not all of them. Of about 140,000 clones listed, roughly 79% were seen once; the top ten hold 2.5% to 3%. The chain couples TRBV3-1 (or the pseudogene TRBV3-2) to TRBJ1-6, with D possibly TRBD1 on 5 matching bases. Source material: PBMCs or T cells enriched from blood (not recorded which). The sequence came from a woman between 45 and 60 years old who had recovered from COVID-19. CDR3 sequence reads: CASSQGLNDSPLHF. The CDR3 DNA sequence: TGTGCCAGCAGCCAGGGACTTAACGATTCACCCCTCCACTTT.